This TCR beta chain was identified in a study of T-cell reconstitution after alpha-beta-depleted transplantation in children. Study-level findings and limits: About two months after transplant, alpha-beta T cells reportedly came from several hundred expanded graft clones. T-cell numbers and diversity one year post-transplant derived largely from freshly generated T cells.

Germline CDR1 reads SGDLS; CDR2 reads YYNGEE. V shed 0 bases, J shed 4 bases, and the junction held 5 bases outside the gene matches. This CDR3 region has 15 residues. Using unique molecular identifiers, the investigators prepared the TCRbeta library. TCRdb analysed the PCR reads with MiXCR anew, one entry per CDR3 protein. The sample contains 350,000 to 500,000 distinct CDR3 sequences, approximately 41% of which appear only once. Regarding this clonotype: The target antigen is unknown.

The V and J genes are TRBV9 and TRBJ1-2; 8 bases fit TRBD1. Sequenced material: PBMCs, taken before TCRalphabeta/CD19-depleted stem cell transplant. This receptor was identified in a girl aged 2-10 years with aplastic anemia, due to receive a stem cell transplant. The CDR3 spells CASSVGSGGAYGYTF. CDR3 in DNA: TGTGCCAGCAGCGTAGGGTCAGGGGGCGCCTATGGCTACACCTTC.